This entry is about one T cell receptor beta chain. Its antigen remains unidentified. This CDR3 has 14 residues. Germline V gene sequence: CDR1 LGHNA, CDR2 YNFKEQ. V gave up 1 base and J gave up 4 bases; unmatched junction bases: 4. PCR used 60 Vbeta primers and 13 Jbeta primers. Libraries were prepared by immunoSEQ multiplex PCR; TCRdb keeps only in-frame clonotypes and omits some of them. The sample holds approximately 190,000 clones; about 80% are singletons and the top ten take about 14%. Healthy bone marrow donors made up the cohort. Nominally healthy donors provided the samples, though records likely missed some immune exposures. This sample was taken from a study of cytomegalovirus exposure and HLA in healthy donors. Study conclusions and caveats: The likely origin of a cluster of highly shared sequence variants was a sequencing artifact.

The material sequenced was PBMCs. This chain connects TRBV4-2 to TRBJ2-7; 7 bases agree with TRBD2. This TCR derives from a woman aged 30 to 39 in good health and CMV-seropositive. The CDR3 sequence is CASSQGGGSYEQYF. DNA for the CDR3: TGTGCCAGCAGCCAAGGCGGGGGTAGTTACGAGCAGTACTTC.